This T cell receptor (beta chain) was obtained from a study of T cells after yellow fever vaccination. Findings and caveats of the study: Boosting was followed by the reappearance of most primary-vaccination clones (around 95% CD4, about 89% CD8). Abundant bulk-population clonotypes could contaminate the FACS-sorted repertoires.

Synthesis of TCR cDNA relied on 5'RACE template switching, which attached a universal primer site and UMIs. In TCRdb, the 5' RACE reads were re-called with MiXCR into one record per CDR3 protein. In the table there are around 500,000 distinct CDR3 sequences, less than 25% of which are singletons. Germline assignment: CDR1 SEHNR and CDR2 FQNEAQ (reference sequence). After removal of 5 bases from V and 2 bases from J, the junction contained 6 bases not matched to a gene. This CDR3 contains 15 residues. Ten or more counts support this clonotype. Its specificity is not known. The sequence came from a man aged 18 to 30 who received the YFV17D yellow fever vaccine. Here the sequenced sample was PBMCs, taken about 20 days after the first yellow fever vaccination. The genes are TRBV7-9 and TRBJ2-3; 8 positions match TRBD2. CDR3 sequence: CASSAGTSITDTQYF. CDR3 coding DNA: TGTGCCAGCAGCGCCGGGACTAGTATCACAGATACGCAGTATTTT. Looking up the rest from reference TRBV7-9 and TRBJ2-3 gives the full variable domain: DTGVSQNPRHKITKRGQNVTFRCDPISEHNRLYWYRQTLGQGPEFLTYFQNEAQLEKSRLLSDRFSAERPKGSFSTLEIQRTEQGDSAMYLCASSAGTSITDTQYFGPGTRLTVL.